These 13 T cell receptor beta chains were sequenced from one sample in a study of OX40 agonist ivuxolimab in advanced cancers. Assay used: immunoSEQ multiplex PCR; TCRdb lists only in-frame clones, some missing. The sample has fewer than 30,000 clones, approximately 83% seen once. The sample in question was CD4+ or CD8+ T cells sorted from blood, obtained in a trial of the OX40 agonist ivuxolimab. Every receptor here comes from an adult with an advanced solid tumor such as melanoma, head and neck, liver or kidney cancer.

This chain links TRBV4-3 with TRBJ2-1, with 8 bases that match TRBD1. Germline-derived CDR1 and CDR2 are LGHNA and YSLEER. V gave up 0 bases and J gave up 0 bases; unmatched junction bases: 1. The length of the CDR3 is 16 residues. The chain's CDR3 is CASSQEQGGSYNEQFF. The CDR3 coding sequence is TGCGCCAGCAGCCAAGAACAGGGGGGCTCCTACAATGAGCAGTTCTTC.

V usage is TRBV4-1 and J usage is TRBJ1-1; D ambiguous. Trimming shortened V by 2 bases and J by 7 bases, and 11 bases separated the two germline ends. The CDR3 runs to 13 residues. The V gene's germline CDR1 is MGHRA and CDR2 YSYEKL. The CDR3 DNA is TGCGCCAGCAGCCAAACCTCGGCATATGAAGCTTTCTTT. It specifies CASSQTSAYEAFF.

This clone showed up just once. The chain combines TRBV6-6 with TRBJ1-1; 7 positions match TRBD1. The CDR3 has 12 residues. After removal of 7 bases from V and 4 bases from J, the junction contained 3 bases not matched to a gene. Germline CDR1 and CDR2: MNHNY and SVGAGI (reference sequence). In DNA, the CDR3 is TGTGCCAGCAATACAGGGGTCACTGAAGCTTTCTTT. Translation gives CASNTGVTEAFF.

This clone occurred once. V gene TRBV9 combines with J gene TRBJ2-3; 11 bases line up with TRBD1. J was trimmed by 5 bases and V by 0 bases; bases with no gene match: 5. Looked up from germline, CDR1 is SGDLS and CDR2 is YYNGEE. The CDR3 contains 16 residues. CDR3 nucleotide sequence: TGTGCCAGCAGCGTAGGGACAGGGGGCAGCGTAGATACGCAGTATTTT. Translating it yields CASSVGTGGSVDTQYF.

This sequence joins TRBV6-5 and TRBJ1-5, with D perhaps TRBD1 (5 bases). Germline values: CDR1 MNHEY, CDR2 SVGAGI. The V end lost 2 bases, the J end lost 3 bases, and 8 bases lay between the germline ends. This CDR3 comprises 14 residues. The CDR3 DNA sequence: TGTGCCAGCAGTTACGGGGCAGACAATCAGCCCCAGCATTTT. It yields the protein CASSYGADNQPQHF.

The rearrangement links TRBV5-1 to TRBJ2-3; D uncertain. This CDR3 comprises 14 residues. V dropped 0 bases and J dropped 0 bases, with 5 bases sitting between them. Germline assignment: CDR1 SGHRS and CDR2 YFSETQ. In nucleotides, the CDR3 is TGCGCCAGCAGCTTGGCCCCCAGCACAGATACGCAGTATTTT. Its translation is CASSLAPSTDTQYF.

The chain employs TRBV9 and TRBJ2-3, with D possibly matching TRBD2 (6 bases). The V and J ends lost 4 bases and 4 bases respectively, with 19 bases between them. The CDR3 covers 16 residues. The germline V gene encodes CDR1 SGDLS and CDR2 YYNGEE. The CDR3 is CASSPKTGSLADTQYF. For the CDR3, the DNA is TGTGCCAGCAGCCCAAAAACCGGGAGCCTCGCAGATACGCAGTATTTT.

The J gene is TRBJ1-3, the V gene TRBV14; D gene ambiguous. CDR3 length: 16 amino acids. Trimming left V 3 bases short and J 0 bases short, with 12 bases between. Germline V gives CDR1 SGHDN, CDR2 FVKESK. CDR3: CASSHLPPSSGNTIYF. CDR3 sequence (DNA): TGTGCCAGCAGCCACCTACCCCCGAGCTCTGGAAACACCATATATTTT.

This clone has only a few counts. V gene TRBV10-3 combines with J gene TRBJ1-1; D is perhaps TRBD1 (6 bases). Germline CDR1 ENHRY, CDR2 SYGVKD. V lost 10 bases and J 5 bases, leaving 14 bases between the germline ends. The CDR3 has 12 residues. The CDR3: CASKDSGTEAFF. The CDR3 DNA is TGTGCCAGCAAGGACAGTGGAACTGAAGCTTTCTTT.

The CDR3 here is CASSPRDTEAFF. CDR3 bases: TGTGCCAGCAGCCCCCGCGACACTGAAGCTTTCTTT. The gene calls are TRBV9 and TRBJ1-1, with D unresolved. Germline CDR1 reads SGDLS; CDR2 reads YYNGEE. The ends were cut back, 4 bases at V and 3 bases at J, with 7 bases in the middle. This CDR3 region has 12 residues.

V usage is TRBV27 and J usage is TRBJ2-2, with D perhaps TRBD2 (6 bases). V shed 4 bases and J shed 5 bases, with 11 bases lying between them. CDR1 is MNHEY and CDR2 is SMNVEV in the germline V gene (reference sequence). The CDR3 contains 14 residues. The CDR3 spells CASSWRASTGELFF. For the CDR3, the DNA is TGTGCCAGCAGTTGGAGGGCGAGTACCGGGGAGCTGTTTTTT.

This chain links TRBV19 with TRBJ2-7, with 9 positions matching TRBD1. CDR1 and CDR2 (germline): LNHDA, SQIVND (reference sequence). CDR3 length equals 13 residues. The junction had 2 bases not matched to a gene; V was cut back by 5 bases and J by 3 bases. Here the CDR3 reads CASSWTGVYEQYF. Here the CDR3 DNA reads TGTGCCAGTAGTTGGACAGGGGTCTACGAGCAGTACTTC. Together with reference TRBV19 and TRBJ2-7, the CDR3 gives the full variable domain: DGGITQSPKYLFRKEGQNVTLSCEQNLNHDAMYWYRQDPGQGLRLIYYSQIVNDFQKGDIAEGYSVSREKKESFPLTVTSAQKNPTAFYLCASSWTGVYEQYFGPGTRLTVT.

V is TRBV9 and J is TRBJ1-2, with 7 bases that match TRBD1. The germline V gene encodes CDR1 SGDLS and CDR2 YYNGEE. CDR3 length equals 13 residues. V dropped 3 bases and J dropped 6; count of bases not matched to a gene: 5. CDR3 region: CASSEGTANGYTF. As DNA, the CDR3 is TGTGCCAGCAGCGAAGGGACAGCGAATGGCTACACCTTC.